This is a list of T cell receptor beta chains from one sample in a study of T cells in localized non-small cell lung cancer. Profiled with immunoSEQ multiplex PCR; TCRdb holds only in-frame clones, not every one. Here the sample spans 75,000 to 95,000 clones, around three quarters being singletons. Sequences were derived from PBMCs, sampled before any cancer treatment. The receptors here all came from a man aged 40 to 69 with stage II squamous cell lung carcinoma. CDR3s include the opening cysteine and the closing phenylalanine or tryptophan. D genes are given only for firm matches. Clone size is stated in some rows and not others, as once, few, many or a class when expanded.

TRBD1,NA,TRBJ2-2,TRBV7-3,TGTGCCAGCAGCTTAACGTCCCTCGTGGGACAGGGGCTAGGGGAGCTGTTTTTT,CASSLTSLVGQGLGELFF
TRBD2,few,TRBJ2-3,TRBV7-9,TGTGCCAGCAGCCCCCCACTGCGGGAGGGCCCAGATACGCAGTATTTT,CASSPPLREGPDTQYF
TRBD2,NA,TRBJ2-1,TRBV9,TGTGCCAGCAGTCGGGGGCCTAGCGGGATGAATGAGCAGTTCTTC,CASSRGPSGMNEQFF
NA,NA,TRBJ2-7,TRBV11-2,TGTGCCAGCAGCTTAGGTCAGGTCTACGAGCAGTACTTC,CASSLGQVYEQYF
NA,NA,TRBJ1-2,TRBV18,TGTGCCAGCTCACTAGGACGGGCTAACTATGGCTACACCTTC,CASSLGRANYGYTF
TRBD2,NA,TRBJ2-2,TRBV27,TGTGCCAGCGGACTAGGGCGGAACACCGGGGAGCTGTTTTTT,CASGLGRNTGELFF
NA,NA,TRBJ2-7,TRBV11-1,TGTGCCAGCAGCTTAGGGCAGCACTACGAGCAGTACTTC,CASSLGQHYEQYF
TRBD2,NA,TRBJ2-1,TRBV5-1,TGCGCCAGCAGCTTTAATAGCGGGGGCTATAACAATGAGCAGTTCTTC,CASSFNSGGYNNEQFF
NA,NA,TRBJ1-4,TRBV7-2,TGTGCCAGCAGCTTAGGGGTTGCAACTAATGAAAAACTGTTTTTT,CASSLGVATNEKLFF
NA,NA,TRBJ2-5,TRBV18,TGTGCCAGCTCACCAGTTACACGCGAGACCCAGTACTTC,CASSPVTRETQYF
TRBD1,NA,TRBJ2-6,TRBV15,TGTGCCACCAGCGGCCGGGACAGGGGGCCTGGGGCCAACGTCCTGACTTTC,CATSGRDRGPGANVLTF
TRBD1,NA,TRBJ2-5,TRBV6-5,TGTGCCAGCAGTTATTGGGCAGGGGGCGAGAGAGAGACCCAGTACTTC,CASSYWAGGERETQYF
NA,NA,TRBJ1-6,TRBV7-3,TGTGCCAGCAGGTTGGACTATAATTCACCCCTCCACTTT,CASRLDYNSPLHF
NA,once,TRBJ2-5,TRBV2,TGTGCCAGCCGGGCCCGCCCGGCGGAGACCCAGTACTTC,CASRARPAETQYF
NA,NA,TRBJ2-3,TRBV7-2,TGTGCCAGCAGCTTAGGGAGAGCAGATACGCAGTATTTT,CASSLGRADTQYF
TRBD2,NA,TRBJ2-3,TRBV2,TGTGCCAGCAGTGAAGGACTAGCGGGAGCCGATACGCAGTATTTT,CASSEGLAGADTQYF
TRBD1,NA,TRBJ1-5,TRBV28,TGTGCCAGCGGGACAGGGGGCAGGCAGCCCCAGCATTTT,CASGTGGRQPQHF
NA,NA,TRBJ2-1,TRBV28,TGTGCCAGCATTCCCTTTATGAGTACCAATGAGCAGTTCTTC,CASIPFMSTNEQFF
TRBD2,NA,TRBJ2-7,TRBV7-6,TGTGCCAGCAGCCCCACCCGGGGGGGAAGTATGTACTTC,CASSPTRGGSMYF
NA,NA,TRBJ1-2,TRBV28,TGTGCCAGCAGTGGCCCCGGGGACAACTATGGCTACACCTTC,CASSGPGDNYGYTF
TRBD1,NA,TRBJ2-1,TRBV11-3,TGTGCCAGCAGCATGGGACAGGGCGTTAAGAATGAGCAGTTCTTC,CASSMGQGVKNEQFF
NA,NA,TRBJ2-3,TRBV27,TGTGCCAGCAGTTTAATGGCGGCAGATACGCAGTATTTT,CASSLMAADTQYF
TRBD2,once,TRBJ2-1,TRBV15,TGTGCCACCAGCCCAAAGGGACTACCAGGGTACAATGAGCAGTTCTTC,CATSPKGLPGYNEQFF
TRBD1,NA,TRBJ2-7,TRBV2,TGTGCCAGCAGGAGGACAGGGCAAGGGTCCTACGAGCAGTACTTC,CASRRTGQGSYEQYF
NA,NA,TRBJ1-5,TRBV25-1,TGTGCCAGCAGTGCCAGGGCCAGGGAAATTTGCAATCAGCCCCAGCATTTT,CASSARAREICNQPQHF
TRBD1,NA,TRBJ1-2,TRBV4-1,TGCGCCAGCAGCCAAGAGGGCTCGTGGGACAGCGGCTATGGCTACACCTTC,CASSQEGSWDSGYGYTF
TRBD2,NA,TRBJ2-4,TRBV5-4,TGTGCCAGCAGCCCGGGACTAGCGGGGGTGGGCCAAAGTAACATTCAGTACTTC,CASSPGLAGVGQSNIQYF
NA,NA,TRBJ1-6,TRBV7-3,TGTGCCAGCAGCGCGGGCCGAAATTCACCCCTCCACTTT,CASSAGRNSPLHF
NA,NA,TRBJ2-6,TRBV5-6,TGTGCCAGCAGCTGGGCCGGGGCCAACGTCCTGACTTTC,CASSWAGANVLTF
NA,NA,TRBJ2-7,TRBV18,TGTGCCAGCTCACTTCAGGGCTACGAGCAGTACTTC,CASSLQGYEQYF
TRBD1,NA,TRBJ1-1,TRBV19,TGTGCCAGTAGTATTCGGCAGGGGGGAACTGAAGCTTTCTTT,CASSIRQGGTEAFF
NA,NA,TRBJ2-3,TRBV5-4,TGTGCCAGCAGCTTGGACTTAACAGATACGCAGTATTTT,CASSLDLTDTQYF
NA,NA,TRBJ1-1,TRBV18,TGTGCCAGCTCACCTTCCACGATCTCCACTGAAGCTTTCTTT,CASSPSTISTEAFF
NA,NA,TRBJ2-5,TRBV6-5,TGTGCCAGCAGTTCCCTTGGGGAGACCCAGTACTTC,CASSSLGETQYF
TRBD1,NA,TRBJ1-2,TRBV27,TGTGCCAGCAGTTCTAGACAGGGCATGTGGAACTATGGCTACACCTTC,CASSSRQGMWNYGYTF
TRBD2,NA,TRBJ2-5,TRBV5-1,TGCGCCAGCAGCACAAAGGGACTAGACCAAGAGACCCAGTACTTC,CASSTKGLDQETQYF
TRBD2,NA,TRBJ2-2,TRBV30,TGTGCCTGGAATCTAGCGGGGGGGCCTAACGGGGAGCTGTTTTTT,CAWNLAGGPNGELFF
NA,NA,TRBJ1-5,TRBV5-5,TGTGCCAGCAGCCCTGCGGCGGGCAATAGCAATCAGCCCCAGCATTTT,CASSPAAGNSNQPQHF
NA,NA,TRBJ1-5,TRBV10-2,TGCGCCAGCAGTGCTGCGGGAGGTCAGCCCCAGCATTTT,CASSAAGGQPQHF
NA,NA,TRBJ2-1,TRBV19,TGTGCCACCCGAGGGGCGGGGAGCTCCTACAATGAGCAGTTCTTC,CATRGAGSSYNEQFF
NA,NA,TRBJ2-5,TRBV9,TGTGCCAGCAGCGAACAGGGTACGGAGACCCAGTACTTC,CASSEQGTETQYF
NA,NA,TRBJ2-5,TRBV7-3,TGTGCCAGCAGCTTCGGAGGGCCCCAAGAGACCCAGTACTTC,CASSFGGPQETQYF
NA,NA,TRBJ1-1,TRBV19,TGTGCCAGTAGTATTGGGGGGGCGAACACTGAAGCTTTCTTT,CASSIGGANTEAFF
TRBD1,once,TRBJ1-4,TRBV28,TGTGCCAGCACGGACAGGATTAATGAAAAACTGTTTTTT,CASTDRINEKLFF
NA,NA,TRBJ2-7,TRBV5-1,TGCGCCAGCAGCTTGGCGGGAGTGGGCTACGAGCAGTACTTC,CASSLAGVGYEQYF
NA,NA,TRBJ1-6,TRBV5-1,TGCGCCAGCAGCTCCGGGGGTCGGGAGAACTCACCCCTCCACTTT,CASSSGGRENSPLHF
NA,NA,TRBJ2-7,TRBV6-1,TGTGCCAGCAGTGACCCGGCTAGCCCCCCACACGAGCAGTACTTC,CASSDPASPPHEQYF
TRBD2,NA,TRBJ2-7,TRBV5-1,TGCGCCAGCAGCTCCGGGACTACCGCCTACGAGCAGTACTTC,CASSSGTTAYEQYF
TRBD1,NA,TRBJ2-3,TRBV19,TGTGCCAGTACCTTATACGGGACAGGGATGGATACGCAGTATTTT,CASTLYGTGMDTQYF
NA,NA,TRBJ1-1,TRBV5-4,TGTGCCAGCAGCCGGGACACCCGACGGACTGAAGCTTTCTTT,CASSRDTRRTEAFF
NA,NA,TRBJ1-5,TRBV5-6,TGTGCCAGCAGCTTGAGGGCAGGGAATCAGCCCCAGCATTTT,CASSLRAGNQPQHF
NA,NA,TRBJ2-1,TRBV7-2,TGTGCCAGCGGCCAGGGGTCGTTGGTCGATGAGCAGTTCTTC,CASGQGSLVDEQFF
NA,NA,TRBJ1-4,TRBV28,TGTGCCAGCAGTCCGCGCGGGGGACCAACTAATGAAAAACTGTTTTTT,CASSPRGGPTNEKLFF
NA,NA,TRBJ1-4,TRBV4-1,TGCGCCAGCAGCCAAGGGTTCGGGAATGAAAAACTGTTTTTT,CASSQGFGNEKLFF
TRBD2,NA,TRBJ2-1,TRBV5-5,TGTGCCAGCAGCCTCCTGAGCGGGACTTCCTACAATGAGCAGTTCTTC,CASSLLSGTSYNEQFF